Presented here are 10 T cell receptor beta chains from one specimen sequenced in a study of OX40 agonist ivuxolimab in advanced cancers. The assay was immunoSEQ multiplex PCR, and TCRdb's table has in-frame clones only and misses some. The sample carries about 93,000 clones, 91% recorded once. Sequenced material: CD4+ or CD8+ T cells sorted from blood, taken in a trial of the OX40 agonist ivuxolimab. All receptors come from an adult with an advanced solid tumor such as melanoma, head and neck, liver or kidney cancer.

The genes are TRBV28 and TRBJ2-5; 7 bases fit TRBD2. Germline V CDR1 and CDR2: MDHEN, SYDVKM. This CDR3 is built from 15 residues. The V segment lost 3 bases and the J segment 1 base; nucleotides outside the gene matches: 5. CDR3 sequence reads: CASSFGGMAQETQYF. CDR3 in DNA: TGTGCCAGCAGTTTCGGGGGGATGGCCCAAGAGACCCAGTACTTC.

The genes are TRBV28 and TRBJ1-5, with 7 nucleotides matching TRBD1. CDR3 length: 14 residues. CDR1 is MDHEN, CDR2 SYDVKM, per germline. Trimming cost V 6 bases and J 12 bases; bases outside gene matches: 14. This CDR3 reads CASSNRDRTLGQHF. CDR3 nucleotide sequence: TGTGCCAGCAGCAACCGGGACAGAACCTTGGGCCAGCATTTT. The full variable domain, completed using reference TRBV28 and TRBJ1-5, is DVKVTQSSRYLVKRTGEKVFLECVQDMDHENMFWYRQDPGLGLRLIYFSYDVKMKEKGDIPEGYSVSREKKERFSLILESASTNQTSMYLCASSNRDRTLGQHFGDGTRLSIL.

This clone was seen a handful of times. The chain has TRBV11-2 and TRBJ2-1; 9 bases align to TRBD1. The ends lost 6 bases at V and 5 bases at J; junction bases unmatched: 11. CDR1 is SGHAT, CDR2 FQNNGV, per germline. CDR3 size: 16 residues. The CDR3 DNA reads as TGTGCCAGCAGATCGATCCGGGACAGGGATAACAATGAGCAGTTCTTC. Protein: CASRSIRDRDNNEQFF.

CDR3 protein: CASMGPMNTEAFF. CDR3 coding DNA: TGTGCCAGTATGGGACCTATGAACACTGAAGCTTTCTTT. The V call is TRBV6-1, the J call TRBJ1-1; possible D gene TRBD1, 5 bases. The CDR3 totals 13 residues. V shed 9 bases and J shed 0 bases, with 11 bases lying between them. Germline-derived CDR1 and CDR2 are MNHNS and SASEGT.

V usage is TRBV4-2 and J usage is TRBJ1-5; no reliable D call. Germline CDR1 and CDR2: LGHNA and YNFKEQ. V dropped 0 bases and J dropped 6 bases, with 6 bases sitting between them. This CDR3 is 13 amino acids long. The chain's CDR3 is CASSQDRGQPQHF. CDR3 bases: TGTGCCAGCAGCCAAGATAGAGGTCAGCCCCAGCATTTT.

In its sample, this clone was seen a few times. V usage is TRBV28 and J usage is TRBJ1-5, with D maybe TRBD1 (5 bases). Per germline, CDR1 MDHEN and CDR2 SYDVKM. V shed 8 bases and J shed 7 bases, with 18 bases lying between them. The CDR3 is 14 amino acids. This CDR3 reads CASRRGGTNQPQHF. CDR3 nucleotide sequence: TGTGCCAGCCGCCGGGGGGGGACTAACCAGCCCCAGCATTTT.

As for this clone: This CDR3 is missing its conserved last phenylalanine or tryptophan, likely due to a read error. Because the CDR3's place on the DNA is in doubt, the DNA is left out and the CDR3 is given as listed by TCRdb. The chain couples TRBV7-9 to TRBJ2-7; TRBD1 was called by the table and not checked on the DNA. Termini included, the CDR3 measures 10 amino acids. Germline assignment: CDR1 SEHNR and CDR2 FQNEAQ (reference sequence). The CDR3 sequence: CASSLSGGGI.

This chain connects TRBV19 to TRBJ2-1; D unclear. V shed 6 bases and J shed 5 bases, with 11 bases lying between them. CDR1 and CDR2 (germline): LNHDA, SQIVND (reference sequence). This CDR3 is built from 13 residues. The DNA of the CDR3 is TGTGCCAGTAGGTCCCCCCCTCACAATGAGCAGTTCTTC. It translates to CASRSPPHNEQFF.

The V and J genes are TRBV2 and TRBJ2-3, with D perhaps TRBD2 (6 bases). The CDR3 totals 17 residues. CDR1 is SNHLY, CDR2 FYNNEI, per germline. The ends were cut back, 7 bases at V and 1 base at J, with 21 bases in the middle. The CDR3 reads CASKGSTGRTGTDTQYF. CDR3 DNA: TGTGCCAGCAAGGGATCAACCGGGAGAACGGGCACAGATACGCAGTATTTT.

CDR3: CASSLETSGMNTGELFF. CDR3 sequence (DNA): TGTGCCAGCAGCTTAGAGACTAGCGGAATGAACACCGGGGAGCTGTTTTTT. V gene TRBV13 combines with J gene TRBJ2-2; 9 positions agree with TRBD2. CDR3 length: 17 residues. The ends lost 1 base at V and 1 base at J; junction bases unmatched: 4. Germline loops: CDR1 PRHDT, CDR2 FYEKMQ (reference sequence). The full variable domain, its missing parts supplied by reference TRBV13 and TRBJ2-2, is AAGVIQSPRHLIKEKRETATLKCYPIPRHDTVYWYQQGPGQDPQFLISFYEKMQSDKGSIPDRFSAQQFSDYHSELNMSSLELGDSALYFCASSLETSGMNTGELFFGEGSRLTVL.